The 30 T cell receptor beta chains in this list originate from one sample, sequenced in a study of blood T cell repertoires in COVID-19. Repertoires were generated with immunoSEQ multiplex PCR, while TCRdb's copy carries only in-frame clones and drops some. Of about 180,000 clones in the sample, about 88% were seen once. The sequencing input was peripheral blood. Receptor source: a man between 18 and 35 years old who had recovered from COVID-19.

The V call is TRBV7-2, the J call TRBJ2-1; maybe TRBD2 (5 bases). This CDR3 comprises 13 residues. Germline CDR1 and CDR2: SGHTA and FQGNSA. Trimming cost V 2 bases and J 9 bases, with 11 bases left between them. The CDR3 coding sequence is TGTGCCAGCAGCTTAACTACTCGGGGTGAGCAGTTCTTC. Translated: CASSLTTRGEQFF.

This clone appeared once. V gene TRBV5-4 combines with J gene TRBJ2-7; D possibly corresponds to TRBD1 (7 bases). Germline-derived CDR1 and CDR2 are SGHNT and YYREEE (reference sequence). Trimming removed 5 bases at V and 0 bases at J, with 18 bases between. The CDR3 length is 16 residues. The CDR3 here is CASSPYRGGDSYEQYF. The CDR3, as DNA: TGTGCCAGCAGTCCTTACAGGGGAGGAGACTCCTACGAGCAGTACTTC.

The chain couples TRBV6-5 to TRBJ1-1; a weak D match, TRBD1 (6 bases). V was clipped by 6 bases and J by 3 bases, with 14 bases between them. Germline V gene data show CDR1 as MNHEY and CDR2 as SVGAGI. The CDR3 extends over 14 amino acids. CDR3 coding DNA: TGTGCCAGCAGGAAACAGGGTGCGGACACTGAAGCTTTCTTT. Translating gives CASRKQGADTEAFF.

The V gene is TRBV4-3, the J gene TRBJ2-6, with 9 bases identical to TRBD1. Germline V gene sequence: CDR1 LGHNA, CDR2 YSLEER. There are 16 residues in the CDR3. J lost 4 bases, V lost 4 bases, and 5 bases had no gene match. CDR3 loop: CASSRDRDSGANVLTF. In nucleotides, the CDR3 is TGCGCCAGCAGCCGGGACAGGGACTCAGGGGCCAACGTCCTGACTTTC.

This clone was detected once. The chain joins TRBV7-9 to TRBJ1-1, with 8 nucleotides matching TRBD1. CDR1 is SEHNR and CDR2 is FQNEAQ in the germline V gene (reference sequence). The V gene end was trimmed by 5 bases and the J gene end by 1 base; junction bases not matched to a gene: 6. The CDR3 totals 15 residues. This chain's CDR3 is CASSQGTGWNTEAFF. The CDR3, as DNA: TGTGCCAGCAGCCAAGGGACAGGCTGGAACACTGAAGCTTTCTTT.

This chain joins TRBV6-2 or TRBV6-3 and TRBJ2-3; 8 nucleotides agree with TRBD2. Trimming cost V 5 bases and J 5 bases; bases outside gene matches: 3. From germline, CDR1 is MNHEY and CDR2 SVGEGT. This CDR3 spans 13 amino acids. Here the CDR3 DNA reads TGTGCCAGCAGTGCCGCGGGGGGAGATACGCAGTATTTT. It yields the protein CASSAAGGDTQYF.

The CDR3 DNA reads TGTGCCAGCACCCCCGGTCAGGGTTCCTCCTACGAGCAGTACTTC. It yields the protein CASTPGQGSSYEQYF. The V gene is TRBV2, the J gene TRBJ2-7, with D possibly matching TRBD1 (5 bases). The CDR3 sequence is 15 residues long. V lost 7 bases, J lost 0 bases, and 16 bases lay in between. Germline CDR1 and CDR2: SNHLY and FYNNEI.

The genes are TRBV9 and TRBJ2-2, with TRBD2 matching 10 bases. The V and J ends lost 6 bases and 4 bases, in that order; junction bases with no gene match: 9. Germline CDR1 SGDLS, CDR2 YYNGEE. The CDR3 consists of 16 residues. CDR3 DNA sequence: TGTGCCAGCAATCCTAGCGGGAGTAGTATCACCGGGGAGCTGTTTTTT. It is translated as CASNPSGSSITGELFF.

The chain recombines TRBV24-1 with TRBJ2-5; TRBD1 agrees at 9 bases. V gave up 3 bases and J gave up 4 bases; unmatched junction bases: 2. CDR1 is KGHDR, CDR2 SFDVKD, per germline. CDR3 length: 14 amino acids. The CDR3 reads CATSDPGQGETQYF. CDR3 nucleotides: TGTGCCACCAGTGATCCGGGACAGGGAGAGACCCAGTACTTC.

The gene calls are TRBV6-2 or TRBV6-3 and TRBJ2-7; D remains unclear. Trimming stripped 6 bases from V and 3 bases from J, with 15 bases between. CDR3 length equals 14 residues. The germline gives CDR1 MNHEY, CDR2 SVGEGT. CDR3 in amino acids: CASSLHYPSYEQYF. CDR3 in DNA: TGTGCCAGCAGCTTGCACTACCCCAGCTACGAGCAGTACTTC.

The chain couples TRBV6-2 or TRBV6-3 to TRBJ1-1; no reliable D call. In germline, CDR1 is MNHEY, CDR2 SVGEGT. This CDR3 has 14 amino acids. Trimming pared 2 bases from V and 5 bases from J, leaving 12 bases between. The CDR3 region is CASSYALGRTEAFF. The CDR3 coding sequence is TGTGCCAGCAGTTACGCCCTGGGGAGAACTGAAGCTTTCTTT.

The CDR3 nucleotides read TGTGCCAGCTCACCTGAGCTTAACAGTCCCAGCACAGATACGCAGTATTTT. Protein sequence: CASSPELNSPSTDTQYF. The V and J genes are TRBV18 and TRBJ2-3; D remains ambiguous. The V end was cut by 3 bases, the J end by 0 bases, with 16 bases between. The germline V gene has CDR1 KGHSH and CDR2 LQKENI. The CDR3 runs 17 residues.

V and J are TRBV7-2 and TRBJ1-2, with a possible D match to TRBD1 (6 bases). This CDR3 spans 14 amino acids. Between the trimmed V and J ends, which lost 2 bases and 5 bases, there was a span of 12 bases. Germline V gene lookup returns CDR1 SGHTA and CDR2 FQGNSA. The CDR3 loop is CASSLNRELYGYTF. The CDR3 bases are TGTGCCAGCAGCTTAAACAGGGAACTATATGGCTACACCTTC.

J is TRBJ2-7 and V is TRBV5-1; TRBD1 matches 9 bases. The CDR3 has 16 residues. Trimming took 1 base from V and 0 from J; bases not matched to a gene: 5. Germline lookup yields CDR1 SGHRS and CDR2 YFSETQ. This CDR3 reads CASSLPGTGNSYEQYF. Written as DNA, the CDR3 is TGCGCCAGCAGCTTGCCCGGGACAGGGAACTCCTACGAGCAGTACTTC.

The genes are TRBV4-3 and TRBJ2-6, with D tentatively TRBD1 (6 bases). CDR1 is LGHNA, CDR2 YSLEER, per germline. The CDR3 covers 15 residues. Trimming removed 3 bases from V and 7 bases from J, with 13 bases in between. CDR3 residues: CASSHPLQGANVLTF. The CDR3 DNA is TGCGCCAGCAGCCATCCGTTACAGGGAGCCAACGTCCTGACTTTC.

V gene TRBV19 combines with J gene TRBJ2-7; 12 bases are shared with TRBD2. The CDR3 is 16 amino acids. J lost 4 bases, V lost 3 bases, and 7 bases had no gene match. CDR1 is LNHDA, CDR2 SQIVND, per germline (reference sequence). CDR3 in DNA: TGTGCCAGTAGTATCCACAGGGGGACTAGCGGGTACGAGCAGTACTTC. Protein sequence: CASSIHRGTSGYEQYF. The entire variable domain, with the rest obtained from reference TRBV19 and TRBJ2-7, is as follows: DGGITQSPKYLFRKEGQNVTLSCEQNLNHDAMYWYRQDPGQGLRLIYYSQIVNDFQKGDIAEGYSVSREKKESFPLTVTSAQKNPTAFYLCASSIHRGTSGYEQYFGPGTRLTVT.

CDR3 sequence (DNA): TGTGCCATCAGGGCTAGCGGGAGTTCTGGGGCCAACGTCCTGACTTTC. Its translation is CAIRASGSSGANVLTF. The chain employs TRBV10-3 and TRBJ2-6; 10 bases fit TRBD2. Germline V CDR1 and CDR2: ENHRY, SYGVKD. V was clipped by 6 bases and J by 1 base; unmatched bases: 3. The length of the CDR3 is 16 residues.

This rearrangement joins TRBV7-8 to TRBJ2-3, with 8 bases that match TRBD1. This CDR3 has 15 residues. The germline gives CDR1 SGHVS, CDR2 FQNEAQ. With 3 bases clipped from V and 1 base from J, the junction kept 3 bases outside the gene matches. The CDR3 nucleotides are TGTGCCAGCAGCTTCCAGACAGGGGGCACAGATACGCAGTATTTT. Translated, it gives CASSFQTGGTDTQYF.

The rearrangement uses TRBV5-6 and TRBJ2-1, with TRBD2 matching 11 bases. CDR1 and CDR2 (germline): SGHDT, YYEEEE. The CDR3 length is 15 residues. V trimming: 4 bases; J trimming: 8 bases; junction bases outside the gene matches: 8. The CDR3 loop reads CASSGNSGRAYEQFF. The CDR3 DNA reads TGTGCCAGCAGCGGTAATAGCGGGAGGGCCTATGAGCAGTTCTTC.

V is TRBV24-1 and J is TRBJ2-2; tentatively, D is TRBD1 (5 bases). Germline values: CDR1 KGHDR, CDR2 SFDVKD. The V end was cut by 2 bases, the J end by 8 bases, with 14 bases between. The CDR3 is 15 residues long. The CDR3 DNA reads as TGTGCCACCAGTGATTCCCAGATCTCAGGGGGGGAGCTGTTTTTT. Residues: CATSDSQISGGELFF.

CDR3 in DNA: TGTGCCACTACGGCGGATCGGGCCGGGGAGCTGTTTTTT. This sequence encodes CATTADRAGELFF. This chain uses TRBV2 with TRBJ2-2, with D hard to call. Germline CDR1 reads SNHLY; CDR2 reads FYNNEI. This CDR3 comprises 13 residues. V was trimmed by 10 bases and J by 6 bases, leaving 15 bases between them.

The gene calls are TRBV28 and TRBJ2-5, with 11 nucleotides matching TRBD2. CDR1 and CDR2 from the germline V gene are MDHEN and SYDVKM. This CDR3 contains 15 residues. The V segment lost 4 bases and the J segment 1 base; nucleotides outside the gene matches: 2. The CDR3 region is CASSYGTSGQETQYF. The CDR3 coding sequence is TGTGCCAGCAGTTACGGGACTAGCGGCCAAGAGACCCAGTACTTC.

V is TRBV15 and J is TRBJ2-5; possibly TRBD2 for D (6 bases). Germline V CDR1 and CDR2: LNHNV, YYDKDF (reference sequence). This CDR3 has 17 amino acids. Trimming removed 0 bases at V and 3 bases at J, with 17 bases between. This CDR3 is CATSRDYDRRGEETQYF. CDR3 sequence (DNA): TGTGCCACCAGCAGAGATTACGACCGGCGGGGAGAAGAGACCCAGTACTTC.

The rearrangement uses TRBV4-3 and TRBJ1-2; 9 positions agree with TRBD1. Germline V gene sequence: CDR1 LGHNA, CDR2 YSLEER. This CDR3 has 15 amino acids. V was pared by 1 base and J by 4 bases, with 4 bases of the junction left unmatched. CDR3 region: CASSQGTGEGYGYTF. CDR3 in DNA: TGCGCCAGCAGCCAAGGGACAGGGGAGGGCTATGGCTACACCTTC.

V is TRBV4-3 and J is TRBJ2-1; TRBD2 matches at 8 bases. CDR1 and CDR2 from the germline V gene are LGHNA and YSLEER. Germline trimming cut 2 bases from V and 6 bases from J; bases unmatched to any gene: 9. The CDR3 spans 16 residues. As DNA, the CDR3 is TGCGCCAGCAGCCAACAAAGCGGGAGTTATGGCAATGAGCAGTTCTTC. It yields the protein CASSQQSGSYGNEQFF.

This sequence joins TRBV19 and TRBJ2-2, with D possibly TRBD2 on 5 matching bases. In germline, CDR1 is LNHDA, CDR2 SQIVND (reference sequence). There are 16 residues in the CDR3. Trimming removed 5 bases at V and 6 bases at J, with 19 bases between. The CDR3 nucleotides are TGTGCCAGTAGTGCCGGGCTTCGAGGGTGGGCCGGGGAGCTGTTTTTT. Its protein product is CASSAGLRGWAGELFF.

This chain uses TRBV18 with TRBJ1-1; D gene ambiguous. Germline lookup yields CDR1 KGHSH and CDR2 LQKENI. This CDR3 spans 15 amino acids. The ends were cut back, 3 bases at V and 4 bases at J, with 15 bases in the middle. CDR3 sequence: CASSPPSAAGTEAFF. The DNA for the CDR3 is TGTGCCAGCTCACCCCCGTCTGCGGCGGGCACTGAAGCTTTCTTT.

This chain uses TRBV15 with TRBJ2-1; 8 bases align to TRBD1. The CDR3 sequence is 15 residues long. The V gene's germline CDR1 is LNHNV and CDR2 YYDKDF (reference sequence). V lost 7 bases, J lost 1 base, and 6 bases stayed unmatched. CDR3: CATNPGTGSYNEQFF. As DNA, the CDR3 is TGTGCCACCAACCCCGGGACAGGTTCCTACAATGAGCAGTTCTTC.

J is TRBJ1-4 and V is TRBV5-8; D gene unclear. This CDR3 region has 15 residues. V was cut by 4 bases and J by 6 bases, with 16 bases left in between. In germline, CDR1 is SGHTS, CDR2 YDEGEE. CDR3 loop: CASSLTHGGDEKLFF. The CDR3 nucleotides are TGTGCCAGCAGCCTAACACACGGAGGAGATGAAAAACTGTTTTTT.

The CDR3 nucleotides are TGTGCCAGCAGCCAGATCCGGGGGGAACCTTACGAGCAGTACTTC. It translates to CASSQIRGEPYEQYF. J is TRBJ2-7 and V is TRBV5-6, with 7 bases matching TRBD2. Germline V gives CDR1 SGHDT, CDR2 YYEEEE. The CDR3 length is 15 residues. With 4 bases clipped from V and 4 bases from J, the junction kept 11 bases outside the gene matches.